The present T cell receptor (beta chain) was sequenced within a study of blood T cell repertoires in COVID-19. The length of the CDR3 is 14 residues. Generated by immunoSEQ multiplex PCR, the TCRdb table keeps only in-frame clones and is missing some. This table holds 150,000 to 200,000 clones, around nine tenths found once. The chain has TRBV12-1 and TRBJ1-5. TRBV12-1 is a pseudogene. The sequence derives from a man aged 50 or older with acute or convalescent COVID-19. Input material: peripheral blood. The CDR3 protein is CASSFAESDQPQHF. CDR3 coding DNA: TGTGCCAGCAGCTTTGCCGAGTCGGATCAGCCCCAGCATTTT.